The 29 T cell receptor beta chains below come from one sample, sequenced in a study of blood T cell repertoires in COVID-19. Profiling relied on immunoSEQ multiplex PCR, and the TCRdb table lists in-frame clones only, not all of them. The profile shows 60,000 to 65,000 clones, roughly 71% of them singletons. Sequenced input: peripheral blood. These receptors were taken from a woman of 80 years or more with acute or convalescent COVID-19.

The rearrangement joins TRBV7-9 to TRBJ2-3, with D perhaps matching TRBD2 (6 bases). The CDR3 has 15 residues. The germline CDR1 and CDR2 sequences are SEHNR and FQNEAQ (reference sequence). Trimming cost V 5 bases and J 2 bases, with 14 bases left between them. The CDR3: CASSQGLLSTDTQYF. The CDR3 DNA is TGTGCCAGCAGCCAGGGACTTCTTTCCACAGATACGCAGTATTTT.

The gene calls are TRBV5-1 and TRBJ1-2, with a weak D call TRBD1 (6 bases). This CDR3 has 13 amino acids. Per the germline V gene, CDR1 is SGHRS and CDR2 is YFSETQ. Trimming left V 0 bases short and J 13 bases short, with 16 bases between. The CDR3 sequence is CASSLGVTGLFTF. CDR3 DNA sequence: TGCGCCAGCAGCTTGGGCGTCACAGGGCTGTTCACCTTC.

The CDR3 DNA follows: TGCAGCGCGCGGGAGGGCCTCGCAGATACGCAGTATTTT. It specifies CSAREGLADTQYF. The V and J genes are TRBV29-1 and TRBJ2-3; 9 nucleotides line up with TRBD2. Germline CDR1 SQVTM, CDR2 ANQGSEA. V shed 7 bases, J shed 4 bases, and the junction held 6 bases outside the gene matches. There are 13 residues in the CDR3.

The V call is TRBV18, the J call TRBJ2-2; TRBD1 agrees at 7 bases. CDR3 length: 14 residues. Looked up from germline, CDR1 is KGHSH and CDR2 is LQKENI. The trim removed 6 bases at V and 5 bases at J, leaving 6 bases unmatched. CDR3 amino acids: CASSSGTVTGELFF. The CDR3 DNA sequence: TGTGCCAGCTCCTCCGGGACAGTAACCGGGGAGCTGTTTTTT.

This rearrangement joins TRBV11-3 to TRBJ2-5; the D gene is possibly TRBD1 (6 bases). The length of the CDR3 is 15 residues. V was trimmed by 6 bases and J by 5 bases, leaving 19 bases between them. The germline gives CDR1 SGHNT, CDR2 YENEEA. In nucleotides, the CDR3 is TGTGCCAGCAGAGCCCCGGTACAGGGTGAGGAGACCCAGTACTTC. This sequence encodes CASRAPVQGEETQYF.

V and J are TRBV20-1 and TRBJ2-7, with 9 bases that match TRBD1. Trimming removed 3 bases from V and 3 bases from J; junction bases left unmatched: 9. The CDR3 length is 15 residues. Germline CDR1 reads DFQATT; CDR2 reads SNEGSKA (reference sequence). The CDR3 DNA is TGCAGTGCTAGTAGGCCTAGGACAGGGGACTACGAGCAGTACTTC. The encoded protein is CSASRPRTGDYEQYF.

The J gene is TRBJ1-2, the V gene TRBV28; no firm D call. The length of the CDR3 is 14 residues. Germline CDR1 MDHEN, CDR2 SYDVKM. The ends were cut back, 3 bases at V and 3 bases at J, with 11 bases in the middle. The CDR3 bases are TGTGCCAGCAGTTTTAGCGGGGTCGACTATGGCTACACCTTC. Its translation is CASSFSGVDYGYTF.

The V and J genes are TRBV4-1 and TRBJ1-5, with D maybe TRBD1 (6 bases). The CDR3 consists of 17 residues. Trimming removed 1 base at V and 4 bases at J, with 17 bases between. CDR1 is MGHRA, CDR2 YSYEKL, per germline. Written as DNA, the CDR3 is TGCGCCAGCAGCCAAGGGTTAGGGCGACAGGCAAATCAGCCCCAGCATTTT. Translation gives CASSQGLGRQANQPQHF.

The chain employs TRBV18 and TRBJ1-5, with 8 bases that match TRBD1. CDR3 length: 16 amino acids. Germline V lookup: CDR1 KGHSH, CDR2 LQKENI. Trimming cost V 5 bases and J 4 bases; bases outside gene matches: 10. The CDR3, as DNA: TGTGCCAGCTCAGCCTTAGACAGGGGAGAGAATCAGCCCCAGCATTTT. Encoded protein: CASSALDRGENQPQHF.

Within the sample, this clone is medium-sized (0.01 to 0.1%). The V gene is TRBV7-9, the J gene TRBJ2-3, with no clear D. Trimming shortened V by 2 bases and J by 3 bases, and 6 bases separated the two germline ends. Germline V gene sequence: CDR1 SEHNR, CDR2 FQNEAQ (reference sequence). This CDR3 contains 13 residues. The CDR3 is CASSLSRTDTQYF. Here the CDR3 DNA reads TGTGCCAGCAGCTTATCTAGGACAGATACGCAGTATTTT.

The J gene is TRBJ2-1, the V gene TRBV18; TRBD2 matches at 8 bases. V trimming: 6 bases; J trimming: 2 bases; junction bases outside the gene matches: 9. In germline, CDR1 is KGHSH, CDR2 LQKENI. The CDR3 extends over 16 amino acids. The CDR3 here is CASSPFGGRPYNEQFF. For the CDR3, the DNA is TGTGCCAGCTCTCCCTTCGGCGGGAGGCCCTACAATGAGCAGTTCTTC. Filled out from reference TRBV18 and TRBJ2-1, the complete variable domain reads NAGVMQNPRHLVRRRGQEARLRCSPMKGHSHVYWYRQLPEEGLKFMVYLQKENIIDESGMPKERFSAEFPKEGPSILRIQQVVRGDSAAYFCASSPFGGRPYNEQFFGPGTRLTVL.

The V and J genes are TRBV19 and TRBJ1-6; weak D call: TRBD1 (6 bases). The CDR3 totals 14 residues. Between the trimmed V and J ends, which lost 7 bases and 8 bases, there was a span of 15 bases. Per the germline V gene, CDR1 is LNHDA and CDR2 is SQIVND (reference sequence). The CDR3 protein is CASTPRDNDSPLHF. CDR3 bases: TGTGCCAGTACTCCCCGGGACAATGATTCACCCCTCCACTTT.

This chain connects TRBV19 to TRBJ2-7; D uncertain. Trimming pared 1 base from V and 2 bases from J, leaving 6 bases between. CDR1 is LNHDA and CDR2 is SQIVND in the germline V gene (reference sequence). The CDR3 covers 13 residues. The CDR3 region is CASSIGHAYEQYF. The CDR3, as DNA: TGTGCCAGTAGTATAGGACATGCCTACGAGCAGTACTTC.

The J gene is TRBJ2-7, the V gene TRBV6-5; D gene uncertain. The CDR3 extends over 14 amino acids. The ends were cut back, 2 bases at V and 6 bases at J, with 14 bases in the middle. CDR1 and CDR2 from the germline V gene are MNHEY and SVGAGI. The DNA for the CDR3 is TGTGCCAGCAGTTACGGAGACCTCCCCCGCGAGCAGTACTTC. Amino acid sequence: CASSYGDLPREQYF.

This clone was counted a single time. The V and J genes are TRBV9 and TRBJ2-1; TRBD2 aligns across 8 bases. The length of the CDR3 is 13 residues. Trimming took 0 bases from V and 10 from J; bases not matched to a gene: 3. Germline V gives CDR1 SGDLS, CDR2 YYNGEE. CDR3 coding DNA: TGTGCCAGCAGCGTAGTTCTAGCGGGCGAGCAGTTCTTC. Protein sequence: CASSVVLAGEQFF.

This chain uses TRBV5-1 with TRBJ2-3; 10 bases are shared with TRBD1. The CDR3 is 15 residues long. With 4 bases clipped from V and 3 bases from J, the junction kept 5 bases outside the gene matches. Germline V gene data show CDR1 as SGHRS and CDR2 as YFSETQ. The CDR3 sequence is CASSQGQGTTDTQYF. CDR3 nucleotide sequence: TGCGCCAGCAGCCAGGGACAGGGGACTACAGATACGCAGTATTTT.

The rearrangement uses TRBV11-2 and TRBJ2-1; TRBD2 matches 7 bases. The CDR3 has 15 residues. The germline V gene encodes CDR1 SGHAT and CDR2 FQNNGV. The V gene end was trimmed by 2 bases and the J gene end by 1 base; junction bases not matched to a gene: 2. The CDR3 coding sequence is TGTGCCAGCAGCTTATTCGGGGGGTCCTACAATGAGCAGTTCTTC. Amino acids: CASSLFGGSYNEQFF.

V and J are TRBV4-1 and TRBJ2-1; no clear D. V lost 0 bases to trimming and J lost 7 bases, with 10 bases between them. CDR1 MGHRA and CDR2 YSYEKL come from the germline V gene. The CDR3 contains 14 residues. CDR3 bases: TGCGCCAGCAGCCAAGACCGGAGTCGGAATGAGCAGTTCTTC. It yields the protein CASSQDRSRNEQFF.

The V call is TRBV19, the J call TRBJ1-5; D is uncertain. The V end lost 8 bases, the J end lost 2 bases, and 13 bases lay between the germline ends. Germline V gene sequence: CDR1 LNHDA, CDR2 SQIVND (reference sequence). This CDR3 contains 14 residues. The CDR3 bases are TGTGCCAGTCGGCGGGCCGCGGGCAATCAGCCCCAGCATTTT. Its protein is CASRRAAGNQPQHF.

This clone has only one observation. The chain carries TRBV11-2 and TRBJ2-1, with D possibly being TRBD2 (6 bases). The CDR3 has 16 residues. The germline CDR1 and CDR2 sequences are SGHAT and FQNNGV. V was cut by 1 base and J by 0 bases, with 10 bases left in between. In DNA form, the CDR3 reads TGTGCCAGCAGCTTAGGCGTCGGGAGCTCCTACAATGAGCAGTTCTTC. Amino acids: CASSLGVGSSYNEQFF. The full variable domain, with the rest looked up from reference TRBV11-2 and TRBJ2-1, is EAGVAQSPRYKIIEKRQSVAFWCNPISGHATLYWYQQILGQGPKLLIQFQNNGVVDDSQLPKDRFSAERLKGVDSTLKIQPAKLEDSAVYLCASSLGVGSSYNEQFFGPGTRLTVL.

This chain uses TRBV5-1 with TRBJ1-1; a weak D match, TRBD1 (5 bases). Trimming pared 2 bases from V and 4 bases from J, leaving 12 bases between. There are 14 residues in the CDR3. Germline CDR1 SGHRS, CDR2 YFSETQ. Written as DNA, the CDR3 is TGCGCCAGCAGCTTAGCAGGGTCTTTCACTGAAGCTTTCTTT. It translates to CASSLAGSFTEAFF.

V and J are TRBV3-1 (or the pseudogene TRBV3-2) and TRBJ1-2, with 10 bases lining up with TRBD1. Losses at the gene ends were 3 bases for V and 3 bases for J; bases not matched to a gene: 7. CDR3 length: 16 amino acids. Germline V gene data show CDR1 as LGHDT and CDR2 as YNNKEL (reference sequence). The CDR3 loop reads CASSQDGQGGDYGYTF. DNA of the CDR3: TGTGCCAGCAGCCAGGACGGACAGGGGGGGGACTATGGCTACACCTTC.

The chain combines TRBV9 with TRBJ2-7; 10 bases are shared with TRBD1. Germline lookup yields CDR1 SGDLS and CDR2 YYNGEE. This CDR3 region has 15 residues. The J segment lost 6 bases and the V segment lost 4 bases, leaving 10 bases of the junction unmatched. The CDR3 spells CASSPSKGTGVEQYF. The CDR3 region has the DNA TGTGCCAGCAGCCCCAGCAAGGGGACAGGGGTCGAGCAGTACTTC.

The J gene is TRBJ1-1, the V gene TRBV7-8; 7 bases line up with TRBD1. The CDR3 is 15 amino acids. Germline loops: CDR1 SGHVS, CDR2 FQNEAQ. J gave up 4 bases and V 5 bases, and 10 bases lay outside the gene matches. The CDR3 nucleotides read TGTGCCAGCAGCCGAGAGGGGGCTGAGGTCACTGAAGCTTTCTTT. This sequence encodes CASSREGAEVTEAFF.

This clone was found a few times. The rearrangement joins TRBV6-5 to TRBJ2-2; perhaps TRBD1 as D (5 bases). V was clipped by 8 bases and J by 3 bases, with 13 bases between them. The CDR3 runs 14 residues. The germline gives CDR1 MNHEY, CDR2 SVGAGI. CDR3 in amino acids: CASSPGLDTGELFF. The CDR3 nucleotides read TGTGCCAGCTCCCCAGGGCTCGACACCGGGGAGCTGTTTTTT.

V gene TRBV7-6 combines with J gene TRBJ2-3; the match to TRBD2 covers 9 bases. J gave up 4 bases and V 1 base, and 6 bases lay outside the gene matches. The germline V gene encodes CDR1 SGHVS and CDR2 FNYEAQ. This CDR3 spans 16 amino acids. CDR3 sequence (DNA): TGTGCCAGCAGCTTAGGAGCGGGAGGTGGTGCAGATACGCAGTATTTT. Translated, it gives CASSLGAGGGADTQYF. Full variable domain (outside the CDR3, taken from reference TRBV7-6 and TRBJ2-3): GAGVSQSPRYKVTKRGQDVALRCDPISGHVSLYWYRQALGQGPEFLTYFNYEAQQDKSGLPNDRFSAERPEGSISTLTIQRTEQRDSAMYRCASSLGAGGGADTQYFGPGTRLTVL.

J is TRBJ2-2 and V is TRBV5-1; 11 nucleotides agree with TRBD2. CDR1 and CDR2 (germline): SGHRS, YFSETQ. V trimming: 0 bases; J trimming: 0 bases; junction bases outside the gene matches: 22. The CDR3 spans 24 residues. The DNA of the CDR3 is TGCGCCAGCAGCTTGGAAGTAGCGGGAGGGGATGTTTTCTCCGTAGTGGCGAACACCGGGGAGCTGTTTTTT. This translates into CASSLEVAGGDVFSVVANTGELFF.

V usage is TRBV28 and J usage is TRBJ2-7, with D possibly matching TRBD1 (7 bases). V lost 2 bases to trimming and J lost 5 bases, with 16 bases between them. Looked up from germline, CDR1 is MDHEN and CDR2 is SYDVKM. The CDR3 loop spans 15 amino acids. The CDR3 region is CASSLGTGEVHEQYF. The DNA for the CDR3 is TGTGCCAGCAGTTTAGGTACAGGGGAGGTCCACGAGCAGTACTTC.

The chain combines TRBV6-6 with TRBJ2-2, with 8 bases aligning to TRBD2. This CDR3 is 16 amino acids long. J was trimmed by 2 bases and V by 6 bases; bases with no gene match: 8. The germline V gene encodes CDR1 MNHNY and CDR2 SVGAGI (reference sequence). CDR3 loop: CASRSPTSGNTGELFF. CDR3 sequence (DNA): TGTGCCAGCAGAAGCCCCACTAGCGGCAACACCGGGGAGCTGTTTTTT.